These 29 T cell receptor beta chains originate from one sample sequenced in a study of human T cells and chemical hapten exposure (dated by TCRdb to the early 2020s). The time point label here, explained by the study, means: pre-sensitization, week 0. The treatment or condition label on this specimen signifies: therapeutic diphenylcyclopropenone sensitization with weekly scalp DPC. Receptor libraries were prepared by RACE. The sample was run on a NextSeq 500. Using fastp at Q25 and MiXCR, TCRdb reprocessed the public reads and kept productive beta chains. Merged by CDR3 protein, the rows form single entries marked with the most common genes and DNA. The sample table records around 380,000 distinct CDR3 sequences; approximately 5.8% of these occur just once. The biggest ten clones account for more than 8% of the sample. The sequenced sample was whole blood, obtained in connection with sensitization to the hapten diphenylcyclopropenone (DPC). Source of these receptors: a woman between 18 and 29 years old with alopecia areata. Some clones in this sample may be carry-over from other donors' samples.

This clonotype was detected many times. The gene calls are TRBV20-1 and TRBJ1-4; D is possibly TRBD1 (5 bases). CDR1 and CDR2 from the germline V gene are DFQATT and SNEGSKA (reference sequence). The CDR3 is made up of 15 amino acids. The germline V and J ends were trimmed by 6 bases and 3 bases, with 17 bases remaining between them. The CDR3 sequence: CSASNPRGANEKLFF. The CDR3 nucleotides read TGCAGTGCAAGTAACCCGCGGGGGGCTAATGAAAAACTGTTTTTT.

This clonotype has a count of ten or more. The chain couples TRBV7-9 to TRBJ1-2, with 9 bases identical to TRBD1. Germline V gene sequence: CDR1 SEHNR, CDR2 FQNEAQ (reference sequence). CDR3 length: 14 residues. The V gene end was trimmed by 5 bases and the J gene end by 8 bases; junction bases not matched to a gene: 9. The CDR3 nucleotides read TGTGCCAGCAGCCAGATACAGGGGGCGCACGGCTACACCTTC. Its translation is CASSQIQGAHGYTF.

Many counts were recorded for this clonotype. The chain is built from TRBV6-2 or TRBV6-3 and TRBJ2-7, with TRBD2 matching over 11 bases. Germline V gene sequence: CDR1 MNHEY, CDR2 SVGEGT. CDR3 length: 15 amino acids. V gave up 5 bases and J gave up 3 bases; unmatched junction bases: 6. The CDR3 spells CASSRTSGGVYEQYF. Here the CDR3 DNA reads TGTGCCAGCAGTCGAACTAGCGGGGGAGTCTACGAGCAGTACTTC.

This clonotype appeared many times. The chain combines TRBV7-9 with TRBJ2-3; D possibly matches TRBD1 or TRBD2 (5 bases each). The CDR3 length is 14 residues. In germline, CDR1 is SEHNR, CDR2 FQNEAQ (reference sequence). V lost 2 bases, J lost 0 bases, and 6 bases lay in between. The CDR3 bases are TGTGCCAGCAGCTTACGGGACAGCACAGATACGCAGTATTTT. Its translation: CASSLRDSTDTQYF.

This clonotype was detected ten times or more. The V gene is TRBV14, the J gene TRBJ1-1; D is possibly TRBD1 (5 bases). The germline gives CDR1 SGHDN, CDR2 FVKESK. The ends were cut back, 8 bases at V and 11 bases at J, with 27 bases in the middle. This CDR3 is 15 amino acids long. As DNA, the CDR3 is TGTGCCAGCCGACCCCGCGACAGCCCCATGATGACGGCTTTCTTT. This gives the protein CASRPRDSPMMTAFF.

As DNA, the CDR3 is TGTGCCAGCAGCCAAGTCGGAGCGGGGTACAATGAGCAGTTCTTC. This sequence encodes CASSQVGAGYNEQFF. The V gene is TRBV4-2, the J gene TRBJ2-1; TRBD2 matches 7 bases. J was trimmed by 4 bases and V by 1 base; bases with no gene match: 4. Looked up from germline, CDR1 is LGHNA and CDR2 is YNFKEQ. The CDR3 has 15 residues.

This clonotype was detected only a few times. CDR3 amino acids: CASTLDHYNEQFF. Written as DNA, the CDR3 is TGTGCCAGCACCCTCGACCACTACAATGAGCAGTTCTTC. The gene calls are TRBV2 and TRBJ2-1; D gene uncertain. The ends were cut back, 7 bases at V and 3 bases at J, with 10 bases in the middle. The CDR3 loop spans 13 amino acids. Germline CDR1 SNHLY, CDR2 FYNNEI. The variable domain in full, completed from reference TRBV2 and TRBJ2-1, reads EPEVTQTPSHQVTQMGQEVILRCVPISNHLYFYWYRQILGQKVEFLVSFYNNEISEKSEIFDDQFSVERPDGSNFTLKIRSTKLEDSAMYFCASTLDHYNEQFFGPGTRLTVL.

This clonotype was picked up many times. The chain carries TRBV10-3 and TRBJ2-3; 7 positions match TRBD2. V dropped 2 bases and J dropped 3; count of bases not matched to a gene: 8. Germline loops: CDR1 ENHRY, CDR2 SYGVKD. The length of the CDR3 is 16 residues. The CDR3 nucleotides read TGTGCCATCAGTGAGAGAGGGCGGGGGAATACAGATACGCAGTATTTT. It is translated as CAISERGRGNTDTQYF.

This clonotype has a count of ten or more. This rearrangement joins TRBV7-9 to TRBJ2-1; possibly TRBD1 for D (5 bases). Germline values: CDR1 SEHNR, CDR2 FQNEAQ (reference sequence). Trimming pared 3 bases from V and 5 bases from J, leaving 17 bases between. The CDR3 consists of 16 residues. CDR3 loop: CASSFPPYGRDNEQFF. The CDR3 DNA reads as TGTGCCAGCAGCTTCCCCCCTTACGGCAGGGACAATGAGCAGTTCTTC.

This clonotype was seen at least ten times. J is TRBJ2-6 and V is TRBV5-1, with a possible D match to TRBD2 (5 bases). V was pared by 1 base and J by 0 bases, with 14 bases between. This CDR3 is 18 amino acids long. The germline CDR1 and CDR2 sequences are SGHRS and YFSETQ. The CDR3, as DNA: TGCGCCAGCAGCTTGCATACAGCCACTAGCTCTGGGGCCAACGTCCTGACTTTC. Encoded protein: CASSLHTATSSGANVLTF.

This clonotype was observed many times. DNA for the CDR3: TGTGCCATCAGTGAGTCCGGGCCGCCCCAGCATTTT. Protein: CAISESGPPQHF. The chain is built from TRBV10-3 and TRBJ1-5, with D uncertain. Per germline, CDR1 ENHRY and CDR2 SYGVKD. The V and J ends lost 0 bases and 9 bases respectively, with 6 bases between them. The CDR3 length is 12 residues.

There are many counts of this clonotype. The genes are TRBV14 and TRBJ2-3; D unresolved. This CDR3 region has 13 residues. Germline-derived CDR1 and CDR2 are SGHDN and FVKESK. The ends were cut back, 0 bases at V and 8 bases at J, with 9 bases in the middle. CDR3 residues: CASSQERVATQYF. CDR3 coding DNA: TGTGCCAGCAGCCAAGAGCGTGTAGCTACGCAGTATTTT.

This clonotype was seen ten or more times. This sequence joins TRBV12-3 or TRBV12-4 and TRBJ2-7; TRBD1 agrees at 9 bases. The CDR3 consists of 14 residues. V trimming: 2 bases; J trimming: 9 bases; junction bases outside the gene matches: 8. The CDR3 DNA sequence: TGTGCCAGCAGTTTAATAACCGGGACAGGGATGCAGTACTTC. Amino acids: CASSLITGTGMQYF.

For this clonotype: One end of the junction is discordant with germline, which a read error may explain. The CDR3 loop is CASSNSGTGQSPLHF. For the CDR3, the DNA is TGTGCCAGCAGTAACTCCGGGACAGGGCAATCACCCCTCCACTTT. The chain has TRBV6-5 and TRBJ1-6; 9 bases map to TRBD1. This CDR3 has 15 amino acids. Germline V gives CDR1 MNHEY, CDR2 SVGAGI.

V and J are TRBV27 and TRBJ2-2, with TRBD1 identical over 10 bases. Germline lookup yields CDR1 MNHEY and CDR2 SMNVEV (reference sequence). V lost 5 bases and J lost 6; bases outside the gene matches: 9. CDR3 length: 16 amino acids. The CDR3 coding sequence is TGTGCCAGCAGTCCTTGGACAGGGGGTATTTCCGGGGAGCTGTTTTTT. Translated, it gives CASSPWTGGISGELFF.

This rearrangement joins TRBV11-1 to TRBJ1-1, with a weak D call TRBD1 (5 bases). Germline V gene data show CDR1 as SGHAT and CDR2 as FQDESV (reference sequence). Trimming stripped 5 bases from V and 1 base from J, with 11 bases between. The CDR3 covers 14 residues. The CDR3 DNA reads TGTGCCAGCAGCCCCAGACAGCAGAACACTGAAGCTTTCTTT. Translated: CASSPRQQNTEAFF.

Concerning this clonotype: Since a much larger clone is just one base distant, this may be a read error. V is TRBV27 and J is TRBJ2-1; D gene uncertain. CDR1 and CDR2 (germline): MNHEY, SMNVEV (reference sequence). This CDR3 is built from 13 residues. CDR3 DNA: TGTGCCAGCAGTTTAAGCAGGTACAAAGAGCAGTTCTTC. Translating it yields CASSLSRYKEQFF.

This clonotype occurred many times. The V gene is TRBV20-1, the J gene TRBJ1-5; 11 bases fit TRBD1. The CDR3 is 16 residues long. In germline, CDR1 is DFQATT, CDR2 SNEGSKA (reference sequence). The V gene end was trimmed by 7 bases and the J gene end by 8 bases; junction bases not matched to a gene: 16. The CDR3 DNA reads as TGCAGTGTTCTAAACTCTTGGACAGGGGGCGCGGAGCCCCAGCATTTT. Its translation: CSVLNSWTGGAEPQHF.

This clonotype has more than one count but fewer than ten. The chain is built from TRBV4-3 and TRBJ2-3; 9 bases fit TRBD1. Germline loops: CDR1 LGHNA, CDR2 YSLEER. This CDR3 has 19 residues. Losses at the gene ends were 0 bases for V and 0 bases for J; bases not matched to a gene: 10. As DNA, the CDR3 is TGCGCCAGCAGCCAAGACCCAACCGGGACAGGGACTAGCACAGATACGCAGTATTTT. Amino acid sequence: CASSQDPTGTGTSTDTQYF.

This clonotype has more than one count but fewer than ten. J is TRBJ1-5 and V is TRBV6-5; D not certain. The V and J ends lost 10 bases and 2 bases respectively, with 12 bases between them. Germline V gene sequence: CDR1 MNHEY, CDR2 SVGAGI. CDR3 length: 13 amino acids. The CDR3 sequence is CAKERKGNQPQHF. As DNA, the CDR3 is TGTGCCAAGGAGAGAAAGGGCAATCAGCCCCAGCATTTT.

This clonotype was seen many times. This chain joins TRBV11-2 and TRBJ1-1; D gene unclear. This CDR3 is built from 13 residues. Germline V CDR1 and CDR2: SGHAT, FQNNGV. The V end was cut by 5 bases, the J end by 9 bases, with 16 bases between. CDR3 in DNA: TGTGCCAGCAGCCCGCAGGACCTGAACAAAGCTTTCTTT. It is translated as CASSPQDLNKAFF.

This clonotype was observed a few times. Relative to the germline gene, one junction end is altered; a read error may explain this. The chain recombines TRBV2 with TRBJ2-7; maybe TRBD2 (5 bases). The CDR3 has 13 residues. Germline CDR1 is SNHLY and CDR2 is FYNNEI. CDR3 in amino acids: CASSQDSLLDGPF. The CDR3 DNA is TGTGCCAGCAGTCAGGACTCCCTACTGGATGGCCCCTTC.

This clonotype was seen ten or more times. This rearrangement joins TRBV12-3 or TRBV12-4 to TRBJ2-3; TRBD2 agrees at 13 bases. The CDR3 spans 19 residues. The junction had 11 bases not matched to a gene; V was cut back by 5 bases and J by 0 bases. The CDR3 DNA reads TGTGCCAGCAGTGGCGGACTAGCGGGGGACTTCCCGAGCACAGATACGCAGTATTTT. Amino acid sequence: CASSGGLAGDFPSTDTQYF.

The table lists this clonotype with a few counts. In DNA form, the CDR3 reads TGCGCCAGCAGCCGTAGACAGGGAGCGAACACTGAAGCTTTCTTT. It codes for CASSRRQGANTEAFF. The chain uses TRBV5-1 and TRBJ1-1, with 7 bases identical to TRBD1. CDR3 size: 15 residues. The J segment lost 1 base and the V segment lost 4 bases, leaving 7 bases of the junction unmatched. Germline loops: CDR1 SGHRS, CDR2 YFSETQ. Filled out from reference TRBV5-1 and TRBJ1-1, the complete variable domain reads KAGVTQTPRYLIKTRGQQVTLSCSPISGHRSVSWYQQTPGQGLQFLFEYFSETQRNKGNFPGRFSGRQFSNSRSEMNVSTLELGDSALYLCASSRRQGANTEAFFGQGTRLTVV.

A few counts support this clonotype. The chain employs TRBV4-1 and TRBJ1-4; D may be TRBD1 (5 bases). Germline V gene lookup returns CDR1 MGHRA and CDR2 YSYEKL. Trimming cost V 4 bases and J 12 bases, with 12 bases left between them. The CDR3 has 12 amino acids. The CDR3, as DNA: TGCGCCAGCAGCCCTTTACCGGGACAACTGTTTTTT. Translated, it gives CASSPLPGQLFF.

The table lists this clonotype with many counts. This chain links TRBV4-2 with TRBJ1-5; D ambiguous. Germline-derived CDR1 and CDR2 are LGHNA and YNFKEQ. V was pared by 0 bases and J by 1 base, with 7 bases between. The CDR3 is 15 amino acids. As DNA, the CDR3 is TGTGCCAGCAGCCAAGATGTGGGAAGCAATCAGCCCCAGCATTTT. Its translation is CASSQDVGSNQPQHF.

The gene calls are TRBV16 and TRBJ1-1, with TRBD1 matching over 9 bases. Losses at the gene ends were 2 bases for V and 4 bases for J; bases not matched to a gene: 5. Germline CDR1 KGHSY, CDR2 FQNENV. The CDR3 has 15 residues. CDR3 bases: TGTGCCAGCAGCCAAAATGGACAGGGGTCCACTGAAGCTTTCTTT. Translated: CASSQNGQGSTEAFF.

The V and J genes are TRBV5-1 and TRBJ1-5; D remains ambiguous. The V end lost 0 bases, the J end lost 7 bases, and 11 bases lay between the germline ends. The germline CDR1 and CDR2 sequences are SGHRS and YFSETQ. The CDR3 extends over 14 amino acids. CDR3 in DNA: TGCGCCAGCAGCTTGGAAGGGTCACAGCAGCCCCAGCATTTT. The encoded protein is CASSLEGSQQPQHF.

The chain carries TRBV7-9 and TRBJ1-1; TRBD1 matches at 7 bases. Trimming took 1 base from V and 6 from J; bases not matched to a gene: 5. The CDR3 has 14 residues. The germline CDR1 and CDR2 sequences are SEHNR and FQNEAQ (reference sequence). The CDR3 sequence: CASSLVLRGAEAFF. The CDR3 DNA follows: TGTGCCAGCAGCTTAGTCCTCAGGGGGGCTGAAGCTTTCTTT.